This paragraph reports one T cell receptor beta chain. In the source study's methods: Amplification of reference gene primers provided the estimated nucleated cell counts. Using immunoSEQ multiplex PCR, the repertoire was profiled, and TCRdb retains in-frame clones only, with some absent. Clone size and V and J calls were adopted from that table, with D and trimming inferred from the DNA. This sample has roughly 250,000 clones, with approximately 85% found just once. This sample is part of a study of blood T cell repertoires in COVID-19. Study-wide context: Sites across the United States, Italy and Spain contributed samples from acute and convalescent COVID-19. Sources were T cells, B-cell-depleted T cells, or PBMCs; the material itself was cDNA or gDNA.

Germline lookup yields CDR1 SGHDT and CDR2 YYEEEE. The CDR3 runs 14 residues. V gave up 6 bases and J gave up 1 base, with 11 bases separating them. During active infection, Seattle patients enrolled and were then monitored through disease. What was sequenced was peripheral blood. This receptor was obtained from a human donor with COVID-19, enrolled during active disease. The donor label of this sample is uncertain. The V gene is TRBV5-6, the J gene TRBJ1-5; possible D gene TRBD1, 5 bases. The CDR3 spells CASNPGLSNQPQHF. The CDR3 DNA reads TGTGCCAGCAACCCGGGACTGAGCAATCAGCCCCAGCATTTT.